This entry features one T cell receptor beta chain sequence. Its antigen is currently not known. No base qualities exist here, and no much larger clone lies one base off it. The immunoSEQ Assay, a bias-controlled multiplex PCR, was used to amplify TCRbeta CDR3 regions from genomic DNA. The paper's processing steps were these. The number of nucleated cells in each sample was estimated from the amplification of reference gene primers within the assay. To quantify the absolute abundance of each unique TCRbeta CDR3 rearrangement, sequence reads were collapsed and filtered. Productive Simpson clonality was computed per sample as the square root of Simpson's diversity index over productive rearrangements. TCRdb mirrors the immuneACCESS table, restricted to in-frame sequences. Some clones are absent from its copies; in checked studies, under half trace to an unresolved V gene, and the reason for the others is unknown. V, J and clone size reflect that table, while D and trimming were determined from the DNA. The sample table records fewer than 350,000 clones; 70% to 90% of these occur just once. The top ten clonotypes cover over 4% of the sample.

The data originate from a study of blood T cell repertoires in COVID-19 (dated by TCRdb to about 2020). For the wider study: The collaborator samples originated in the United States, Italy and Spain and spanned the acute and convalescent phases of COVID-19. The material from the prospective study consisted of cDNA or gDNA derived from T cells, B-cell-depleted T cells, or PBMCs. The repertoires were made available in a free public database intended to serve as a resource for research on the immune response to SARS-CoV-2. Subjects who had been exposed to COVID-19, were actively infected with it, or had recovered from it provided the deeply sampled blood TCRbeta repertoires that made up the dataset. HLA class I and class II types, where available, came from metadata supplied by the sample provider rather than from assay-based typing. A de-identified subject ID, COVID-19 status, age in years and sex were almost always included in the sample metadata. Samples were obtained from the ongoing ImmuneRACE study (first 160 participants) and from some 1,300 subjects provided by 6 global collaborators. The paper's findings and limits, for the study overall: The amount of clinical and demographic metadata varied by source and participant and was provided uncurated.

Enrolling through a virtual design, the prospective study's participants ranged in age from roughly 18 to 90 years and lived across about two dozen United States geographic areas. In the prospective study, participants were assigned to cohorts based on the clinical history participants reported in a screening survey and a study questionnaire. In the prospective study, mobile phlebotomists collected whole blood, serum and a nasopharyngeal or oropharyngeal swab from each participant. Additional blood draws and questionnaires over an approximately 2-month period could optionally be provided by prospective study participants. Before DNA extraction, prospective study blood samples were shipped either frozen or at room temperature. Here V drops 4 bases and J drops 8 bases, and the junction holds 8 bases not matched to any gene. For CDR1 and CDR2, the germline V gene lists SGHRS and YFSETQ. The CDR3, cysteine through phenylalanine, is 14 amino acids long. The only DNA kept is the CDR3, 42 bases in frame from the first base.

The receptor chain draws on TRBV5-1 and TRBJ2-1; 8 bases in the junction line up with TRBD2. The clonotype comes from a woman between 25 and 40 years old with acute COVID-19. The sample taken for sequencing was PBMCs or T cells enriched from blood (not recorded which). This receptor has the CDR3 CASSPGLAWDEQFF. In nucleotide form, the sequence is TGCGCCAGCAGCCCCGGACTAGCATGGGATGAGCAGTTCTTC.